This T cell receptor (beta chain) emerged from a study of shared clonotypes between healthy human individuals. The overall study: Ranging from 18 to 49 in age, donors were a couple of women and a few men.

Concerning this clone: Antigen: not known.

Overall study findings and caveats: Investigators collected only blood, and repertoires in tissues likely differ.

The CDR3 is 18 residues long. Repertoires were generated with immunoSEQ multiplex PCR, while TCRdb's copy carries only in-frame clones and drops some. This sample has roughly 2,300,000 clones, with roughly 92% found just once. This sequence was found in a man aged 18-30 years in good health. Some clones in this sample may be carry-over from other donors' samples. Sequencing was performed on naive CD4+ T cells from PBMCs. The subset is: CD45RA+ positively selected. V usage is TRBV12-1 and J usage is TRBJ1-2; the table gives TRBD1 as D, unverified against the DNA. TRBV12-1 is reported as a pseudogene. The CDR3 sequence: CASSGWDRERPVHYGYTF. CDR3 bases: TGTGCCAGCAGCGGCTGGGACAGGGAACGTCCAGTCCACTATGGCTACACCTTC.